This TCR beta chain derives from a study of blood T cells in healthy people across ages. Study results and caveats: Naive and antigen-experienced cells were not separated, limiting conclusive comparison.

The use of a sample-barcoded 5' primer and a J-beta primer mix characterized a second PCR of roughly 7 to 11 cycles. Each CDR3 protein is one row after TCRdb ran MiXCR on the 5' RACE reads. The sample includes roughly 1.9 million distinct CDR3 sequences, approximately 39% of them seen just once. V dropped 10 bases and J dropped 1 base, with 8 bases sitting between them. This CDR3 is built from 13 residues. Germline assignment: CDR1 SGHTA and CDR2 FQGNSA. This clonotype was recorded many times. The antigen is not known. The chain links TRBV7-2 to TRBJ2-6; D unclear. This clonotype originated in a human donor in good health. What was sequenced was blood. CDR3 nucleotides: TGTGCCATAGATCCTTCTGGGGCCAACGTCCTGACTTTC. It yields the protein CAIDPSGANVLTF. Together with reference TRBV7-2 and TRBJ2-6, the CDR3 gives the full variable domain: GAGVSQSPSNKVTEKGKDVELRCDPISGHTALYWYRQSLGQGLEFLIYFQGNSAPDKSGLPSDRFSAERTGGSVSTLTIQRTQQEDSAVYLCAIDPSGANVLTFGAGSRLTVL.